Listed below are T cell receptor beta chains from one sample, sequenced in a study of shared clonotypes between healthy human individuals. Sequencing used immunoSEQ multiplex PCR; TCRdb keeps in-frame clones, though not all of them. The profile shows 2 million to 2.5 million clones, over 85% of them singletons. The source material was naive CD4+ T cells from PBMCs. Receptors were obtained from a man aged 18 to 30 in good health. Some clones in this sample may be carry-over from other donors' samples. The CDR3 runs from the conserved cysteine through the conserved F or W. Fields, in order: CDR3 length, J gene, V gene, D gene, clone size, CDR3 protein, CDR3 DNA. The D gene is left open where the match is weak. Size is omitted from some rows. Given values are once, few, many or a class for expanded clones.

18,TRBJ2-3,TRBV7-9,-,-,CASSIASGGTFSTDTQYF,TGTGCCAGCAGCATCGCAAGTGGCGGAACGTTTAGCACAGATACGCAGTATTTT
16,TRBJ2-7,TRBV5-1,TRBD1,once,CASSLEGQGAAYEQYF,TGCGCCAGCAGCTTGGAGGGACAGGGGGCAGCCTACGAGCAGTACTTC
16,TRBJ2-1,TRBV7-9,-,-,CASSLTPLSGHNEQFF,TGTGCCAGCAGCTTGACCCCCCTTTCGGGGCACAATGAGCAGTTCTTC
13,TRBJ2-2,TRBV19,TRBD1,-,CASSRDSTGELFF,TGTGCCAGTAGTCGGGACAGCACCGGGGAGCTGTTTTTT
13,TRBJ1-6,TRBV25-1,-,-,CASTNLGGTPLHF,TGTGCCAGCACAAATTTAGGGGGAACACCCCTCCACTTT
15,TRBJ2-2,TRBV9,TRBD1,-,CASSVGQGAFGELFF,TGTGCCAGCAGCGTCGGGCAGGGGGCTTTCGGGGAGCTGTTTTTT
14,TRBJ2-7,TRBV19,TRBD1,-,CASRDRGRGDEQYF,TGTGCCTCCCGGGACAGGGGCCGTGGCGACGAGCAGTACTTC
12,TRBJ1-1,TRBV7-9,-,-,CASSYRDTEAFF,TGTGCCAGCAGCTATAGGGACACTGAAGCTTTCTTT
14,TRBJ1-1,TRBV18,-,-,CASSTGKAATEAFF,TGTGCCAGCTCAACAGGGAAGGCGGCCACTGAAGCTTTCTTT
14,TRBJ1-5,TRBV5-4,-,-,CASSLDRSNQPQHF,TGTGCCAGCAGTTTGGACAGAAGCAATCAGCCCCAGCATTTT
17,TRBJ2-3,TRBV4-2,TRBD2,-,CASSQSGLAGSTDTQYF,TGTGCCAGCAGCCAATCCGGACTAGCGGGAAGCACAGATACGCAGTATTTT
15,TRBJ2-5,TRBV9,-,-,CASSPGAGPQETQYF,TGTGCCAGCAGCCCCGGGGCAGGTCCCCAAGAGACCCAGTACTTC
14,TRBJ2-5,TRBV5-1,TRBD1,-,CASSLGTGQGTQYF,TGCGCCAGCAGCTTGGGGACAGGACAAGGGACCCAGTACTTC
16,TRBJ2-3,TRBV27,-,-,CASSLGQGRVRDTQYF,TGTGCCAGCAGTTTGGGGCAGGGTAGAGTGAGAGATACGCAGTATTTT
16,TRBJ2-7,TRBV7-9,-,-,CASSPGRGLLKYEQYF,TGTGCCAGCAGCCCAGGGCGGGGGCTCCTCAAGTACGAGCAGTACTTC
11,TRBJ2-7,TRBV5-6,-,-,CASSSYYEQYF,TGTGCCAGCAGCTCCTACTACGAGCAGTACTTC
16,TRBJ2-1,TRBV28,-,-,CASSSRGPGNHNEQFF,TGTGCCAGCAGTTCCCGGGGACCCGGTAACCACAATGAGCAGTTCTTC
17,TRBJ2-7,TRBV7-9,TRBD2,-,CASSWTSGTSRVDEQYF,TGTGCCAGCAGTTGGACTAGCGGAACCTCCCGAGTTGACGAGCAGTACTTC
13,TRBJ1-1,TRBV10-3,TRBD1,few,CAISNRGSTEAFF,TGTGCCATCAGTAACAGGGGGAGCACTGAAGCTTTCTTT
11,TRBJ2-7,TRBV5-8,-,-,CASSSYYEQYF,TGTGCCAGCAGCTCTTATTACGAGCAGTACTTC
14,TRBJ2-7,TRBV19,TRBD2,-,CASSELAGNYEQYF,TGTGCCAGTAGTGAACTAGCGGGAAACTACGAGCAGTACTTC
15,TRBJ2-7,TRBV5-1,-,once,CASSLTGTLPYEQYF,TGCGCCAGCAGCCTAACGGGGACACTACCCTACGAGCAGTACTTC
17,TRBJ2-2,TRBV10-3,TRBD2,-,CAISSTSGRADTGELFF,TGTGCCATCAGTTCGACTAGCGGGAGGGCCGACACCGGGGAGCTGTTTTTT
13,TRBJ2-3,TRBV11-1,-,-,CASSLYGEDTQYF,TGTGCCAGCAGCTTATACGGCGAAGATACGCAGTATTTT
14,TRBJ2-5,TRBV2,-,-,CASNWASAQETQYF,TGTGCCAGCAATTGGGCTAGCGCACAAGAGACCCAGTACTTC
15,TRBJ2-2,TRBV15,TRBD1,-,CATSGDRGHTGELFF,TGTGCCACCAGCGGCGACAGGGGACACACCGGGGAGCTGTTTTTT
16,TRBJ2-5,TRBV11-2,TRBD2,-,CASSLWTSGSTETQYF,TGTGCCAGCAGCTTATGGACTAGCGGGAGCACTGAGACCCAGTACTTC
15,TRBJ2-7,TRBV6-1,-,-,CASSKMTVSSYEQYF,TGTGCCAGCAGTAAGATGACGGTCAGCTCCTACGAGCAGTACTTC